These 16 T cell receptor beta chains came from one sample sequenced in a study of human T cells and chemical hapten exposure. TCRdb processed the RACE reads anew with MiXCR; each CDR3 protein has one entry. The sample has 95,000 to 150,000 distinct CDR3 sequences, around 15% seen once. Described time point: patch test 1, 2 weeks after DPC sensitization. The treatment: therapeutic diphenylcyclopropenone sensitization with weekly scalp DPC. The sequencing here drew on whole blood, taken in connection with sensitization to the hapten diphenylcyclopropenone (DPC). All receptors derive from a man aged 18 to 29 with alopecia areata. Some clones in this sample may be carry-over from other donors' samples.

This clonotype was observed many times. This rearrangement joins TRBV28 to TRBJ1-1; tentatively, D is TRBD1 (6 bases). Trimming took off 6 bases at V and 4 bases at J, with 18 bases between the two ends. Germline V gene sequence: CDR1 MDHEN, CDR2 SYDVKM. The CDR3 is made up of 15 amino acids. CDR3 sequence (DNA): TGTGCCAGCAGCCCGGAATTAGGACAGCTCACTGAAGCTTTCTTT. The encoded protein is CASSPELGQLTEAFF.

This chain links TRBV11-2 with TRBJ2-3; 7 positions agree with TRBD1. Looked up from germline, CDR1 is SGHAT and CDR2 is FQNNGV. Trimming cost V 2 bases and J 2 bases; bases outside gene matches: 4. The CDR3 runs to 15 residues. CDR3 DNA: TGTGCCAGCAGCTTATACAGGGGAGTCACAGATACGCAGTATTTT. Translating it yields CASSLYRGVTDTQYF.

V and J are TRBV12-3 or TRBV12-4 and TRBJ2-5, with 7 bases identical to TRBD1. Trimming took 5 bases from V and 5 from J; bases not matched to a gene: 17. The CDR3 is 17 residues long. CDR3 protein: CASSREPGQRSAETQYF. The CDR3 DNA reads TGTGCCAGCAGTCGCGAGCCGGGACAGCGCTCGGCGGAGACCCAGTACTTC.

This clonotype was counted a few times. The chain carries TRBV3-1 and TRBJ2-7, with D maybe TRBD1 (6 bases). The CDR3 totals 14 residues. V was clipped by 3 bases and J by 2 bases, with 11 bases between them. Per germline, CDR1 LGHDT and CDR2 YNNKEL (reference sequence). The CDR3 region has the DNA TGTGCCAGCAGCCAGAACAGGGATGCCTACGAGCAGTACTTC. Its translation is CASSQNRDAYEQYF.

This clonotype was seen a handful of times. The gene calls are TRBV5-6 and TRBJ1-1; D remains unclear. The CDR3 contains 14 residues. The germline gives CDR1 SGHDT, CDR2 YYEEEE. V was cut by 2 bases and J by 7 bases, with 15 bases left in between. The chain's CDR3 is CASSFNSDAREAFF. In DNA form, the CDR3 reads TGTGCCAGCAGCTTTAACTCTGACGCTCGTGAAGCTTTCTTT. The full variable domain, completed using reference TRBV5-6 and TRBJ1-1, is DAGVTQSPTHLIKTRGQQVTLRCSPKSGHDTVSWYQQALGQGPQFIFQYYEEEERQRGNFPDRFSGHQFPNYSSELNVNALLLGDSALYLCASSFNSDAREAFFGQGTRLTVV.

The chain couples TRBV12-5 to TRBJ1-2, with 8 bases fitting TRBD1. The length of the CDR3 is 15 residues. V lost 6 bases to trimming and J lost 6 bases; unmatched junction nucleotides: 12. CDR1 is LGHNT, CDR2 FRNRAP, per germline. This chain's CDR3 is CASGLGQGAFHGYTF. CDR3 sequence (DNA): TGTGCTAGTGGCCTTGGACAGGGAGCGTTTCATGGCTACACCTTC.

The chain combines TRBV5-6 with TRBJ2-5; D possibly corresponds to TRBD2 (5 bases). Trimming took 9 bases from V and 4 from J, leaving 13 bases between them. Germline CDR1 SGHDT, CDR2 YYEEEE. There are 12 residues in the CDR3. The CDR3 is CATQGGSETQYF. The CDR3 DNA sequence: TGTGCCACGCAAGGAGGTTCAGAGACCCAGTACTTC. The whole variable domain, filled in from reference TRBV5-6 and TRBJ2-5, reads DAGVTQSPTHLIKTRGQQVTLRCSPKSGHDTVSWYQQALGQGPQFIFQYYEEEERQRGNFPDRFSGHQFPNYSSELNVNALLLGDSALYLCATQGGSETQYFGPGTRLLVL.

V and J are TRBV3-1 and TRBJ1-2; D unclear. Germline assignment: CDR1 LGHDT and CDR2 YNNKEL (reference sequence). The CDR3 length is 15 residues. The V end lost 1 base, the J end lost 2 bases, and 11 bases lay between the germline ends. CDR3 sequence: CASSQGQSANYGYTF. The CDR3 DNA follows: TGTGCCAGCAGCCAAGGTCAGTCAGCCAACTATGGCTACACCTTC.

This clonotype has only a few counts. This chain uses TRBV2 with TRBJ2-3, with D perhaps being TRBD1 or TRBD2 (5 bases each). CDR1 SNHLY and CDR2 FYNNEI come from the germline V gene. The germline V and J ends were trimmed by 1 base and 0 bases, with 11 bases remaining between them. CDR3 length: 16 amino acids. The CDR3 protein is CASSEVQGGSTDTQYF. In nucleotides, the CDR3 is TGTGCCAGCAGTGAAGTGCAGGGCGGGAGCACAGATACGCAGTATTTT.

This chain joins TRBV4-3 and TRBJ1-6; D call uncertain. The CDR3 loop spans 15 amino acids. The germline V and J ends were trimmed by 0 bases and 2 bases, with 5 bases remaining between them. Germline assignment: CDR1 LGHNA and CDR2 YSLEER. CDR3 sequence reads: CASSQDRTYNSPLHF. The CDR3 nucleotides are TGCGCCAGCAGCCAAGACAGAACCTATAATTCACCCCTCCACTTT.

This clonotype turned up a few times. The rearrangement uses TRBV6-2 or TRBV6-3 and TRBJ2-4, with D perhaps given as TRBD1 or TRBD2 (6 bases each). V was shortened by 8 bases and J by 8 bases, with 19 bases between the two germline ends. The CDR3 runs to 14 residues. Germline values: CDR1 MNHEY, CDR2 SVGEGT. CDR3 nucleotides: TGTGCCAGCCGTGGACAGATAACGGGGGACATTCAGTACTTC. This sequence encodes CASRGQITGDIQYF.

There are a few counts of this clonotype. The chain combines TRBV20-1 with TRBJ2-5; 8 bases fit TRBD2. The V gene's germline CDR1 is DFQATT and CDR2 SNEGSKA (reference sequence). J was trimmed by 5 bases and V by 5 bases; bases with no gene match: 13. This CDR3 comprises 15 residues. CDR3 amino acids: CSAPHWGREGETQYF. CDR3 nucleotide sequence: TGCAGTGCTCCCCATTGGGGTCGGGAGGGGGAGACCCAGTACTTC.

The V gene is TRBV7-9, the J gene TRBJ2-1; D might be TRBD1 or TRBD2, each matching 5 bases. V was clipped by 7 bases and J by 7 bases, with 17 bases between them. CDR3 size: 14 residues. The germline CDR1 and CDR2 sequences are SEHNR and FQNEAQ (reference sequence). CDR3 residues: CASTHGDVGNEQFF. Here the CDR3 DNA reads TGTGCCAGCACCCACGGGGACGTCGGGAATGAGCAGTTCTTC.

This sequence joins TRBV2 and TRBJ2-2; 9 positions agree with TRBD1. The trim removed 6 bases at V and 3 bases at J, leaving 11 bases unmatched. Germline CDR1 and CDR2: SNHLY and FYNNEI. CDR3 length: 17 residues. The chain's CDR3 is CASSFNPTGGDTGELFF. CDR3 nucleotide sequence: TGTGCCAGCAGCTTTAACCCAACAGGGGGCGACACCGGGGAGCTGTTTTTT.

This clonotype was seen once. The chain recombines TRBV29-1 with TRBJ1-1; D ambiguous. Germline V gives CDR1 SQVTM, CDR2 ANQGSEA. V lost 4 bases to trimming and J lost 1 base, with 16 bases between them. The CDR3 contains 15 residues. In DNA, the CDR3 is TGCAGCGTTGGGGTGACGTTGCGGCAGAACACTGAAGCTTTCTTT. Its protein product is CSVGVTLRQNTEAFF. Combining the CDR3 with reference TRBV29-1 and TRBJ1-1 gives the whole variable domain SAVISQKPSRDICQRGTSLTIQCQVDSQVTMMFWYRQQPGQSLTLIATANQGSEATYESGFVIDKFPISRPNLTFSTLTVSNMSPEDSSIYLCSVGVTLRQNTEAFFGQGTRLTVV.

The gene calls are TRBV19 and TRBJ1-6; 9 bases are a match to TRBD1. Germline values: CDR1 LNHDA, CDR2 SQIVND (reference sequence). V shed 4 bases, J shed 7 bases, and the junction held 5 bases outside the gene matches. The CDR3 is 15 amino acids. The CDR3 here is CASSKRTGDNSPLHF. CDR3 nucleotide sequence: TGTGCCAGTAGTAAAAGGACAGGGGACAATTCACCCCTCCACTTT.